The rows below give T cell receptor beta chains drawn from one sample of a study of T cell changes during pregnancy in multiple sclerosis. TCRdb keeps only in-frame clones here, not all; method: immunoSEQ multiplex PCR. This table has 57,000 or so clones, about 92% appearing once. Specimen: peripheral blood, collected in the third trimester of pregnancy. These receptors were obtained from a female donor in good health, enrolled as a control in a pregnancy study. CDR3s include the opening cysteine and the closing phenylalanine or tryptophan. A D gene is named only where the DNA matches it firmly. For some rows the clone size is stated as once, few or many, or as a class when expanded; others skip it.

cdr3_nt cdr3_aa v_call clone_size cdr3_length d_call j_call
TGTGCCAGCAATGTACAGGGCGGAACCGGGGAGCTGTTTTTT CASNVQGGTGELFF TRBV7-9 few 14 - TRBJ2-2
TGTGCCTGGACCTTTAGGGCGGGGGAGCAGTTCTTC CAWTFRAGEQFF TRBV30 - 12 - TRBJ2-1
TGCGCCAGCAGTACAGACAGGGGGCGCCCGGATGAGCAGTTCTTC CASSTDRGRPDEQFF TRBV10-1 - 15 TRBD1 TRBJ2-1
TGCGCCACCGGACAGGAAGCCACCGGGGAGCTGTTTTTT CATGQEATGELFF TRBV10-1 - 13 TRBD1 TRBJ2-2
TGTGCCAGCAGTAAGACCGGGACAGGGAGTGAGGTCCACGACGAGCAGTACTTC CASSKTGTGSEVHDEQYF TRBV27 - 18 TRBD1 TRBJ2-7
TGTGCCAGCAGTTTGCGGACAGCGATAAATTCACCCCTCCACTTT CASSLRTAINSPLHF TRBV27 - 15 - TRBJ1-6
TGTGCCAGCAACCTCCGGGACAGAGGCTACGAGCAGTACTTC CASNLRDRGYEQYF TRBV5-4 - 14 TRBD1 TRBJ2-7
TGTGCCAGCAGCCCGTACAGGACAGGCCCTGTCTACGAGCAGTACTTC CASSPYRTGPVYEQYF TRBV7-9 - 16 TRBD1 TRBJ2-7
TGTGCCAGCAGCTTAGAAGGCCAGGAGTTCTTC CASSLEGQEFF TRBV11-3 - 11 - TRBJ2-1
TGTGCCAGCAGTTACCCCCGGGACAGGGTAACTCAGCCCCAGCATTTT CASSYPRDRVTQPQHF TRBV6-5 once 16 TRBD1 TRBJ1-5
TGTGCCAGCAGCTTGGTTGCGGGATTCAACAATGAGCAGTTCTTC CASSLVAGFNNEQFF TRBV5-4 - 15 - TRBJ2-1
TGTGCCTGGAGTCCCGGGGTCAGCCAAGAGACCCAGTACTTC CAWSPGVSQETQYF TRBV30 - 14 - TRBJ2-5
TGCAGCGTTGAAGGGCTAGCTTACACAGATACGCAGTATTTT CSVEGLAYTDTQYF TRBV29-1 - 14 - TRBJ2-3
TGCGCCAGCAGCCGACTAGCGGACTACTCCTACGAGCAGTACTTC CASSRLADYSYEQYF TRBV5-1 - 15 TRBD2 TRBJ2-7
TGTGCCAGCAGGGGGGGTTCTAGAGAGACCCAGTACTTC CASRGGSRETQYF TRBV6-6 - 13 - TRBJ2-5
TGTGCCAGCAGTCGTAGAGCAGCGGGAGGCCCTATCTCCTACGAGCAGTACTTC CASSRRAAGGPISYEQYF TRBV11-2 - 18 TRBD2 TRBJ2-7
TGTGCCAGCAGCCAACAGGGGGCAGGAGGAAACACCATATATTTT CASSQQGAGGNTIYF TRBV7-9 - 15 TRBD1 TRBJ1-3
TGTGCCAGCTCACCCCTCAACAGCCCTGGAAACACCATATATTTT CASSPLNSPGNTIYF TRBV18 - 15 - TRBJ1-3
TGTGCCAGCAGCCTTGGACTAGCGGGGAACCAAGAGACCCAGTACTTC CASSLGLAGNQETQYF TRBV5-6 - 16 TRBD2 TRBJ2-5
TGTGCCAGCAGTTTAACAGACCGAAATTCACCCCTCCACTTT CASSLTDRNSPLHF TRBV6-5 - 14 - TRBJ1-6
TGTGCCAGCAGCCTAAGCGGGGGACCCAATCAGCCCCAGCATTTT CASSLSGGPNQPQHF TRBV6-1 - 15 - TRBJ1-5
TGTGCCTGGAGTGTCTCTAGGAGCTCCTACGAGCAGTACTTC CAWSVSRSSYEQYF TRBV30 once 14 - TRBJ2-7
TGTGCCAGCAGCTTAGATCAGGGGACTAGCGGGACGGATGAGCAGTTCTTC CASSLDQGTSGTDEQFF TRBV11-3 - 17 TRBD2 TRBJ2-1
TGCGCCAGCAGCTTGAGGACAGGGGGGGGCACTGAAGCTTTCTTT CASSLRTGGGTEAFF TRBV5-1 - 15 TRBD1 TRBJ1-1
TGTGCCAGCAGCTTAGTTAGGGGCTACGAGCAGTACTTC CASSLVRGYEQYF TRBV11-3 - 13 - TRBJ2-7
TGTGCCAGCAGTGAAAACAGGGGCGCCATCAACTATGGCTACACCTTC CASSENRGAINYGYTF TRBV2 - 16 TRBD1 TRBJ1-2
TGTGCCAGCTCACCACCGTCGGCCGGAGGCCATCAGCCCCAGCATTTT CASSPPSAGGHQPQHF TRBV18 - 16 - TRBJ1-5
TGTGCCAGCGGGACAGGGGGCTGGAACTATGGCTACACCTTC CASGTGGWNYGYTF TRBV28 once 14 TRBD1 TRBJ1-2
TGTGCCTGGTGTCAGGGGGCGATAGGAAACACCATATATTTT CAWCQGAIGNTIYF TRBV30 once 14 TRBD1 TRBJ1-3
TGCGCCAGCAGCCGGGGGGCGGGAGAAAAACTGTTTTTT CASSRGAGEKLFF TRBV5-1 once 13 - TRBJ1-4
TGCGCCAGCAGCGGGACGGGAGACTTGAACACTGAAGCTTTCTTT CASSGTGDLNTEAFF TRBV5-1 - 15 - TRBJ1-1
TGTGCCAGCAGCTTGAACAGGGATAATGAAAAACTGTTTTTT CASSLNRDNEKLFF TRBV7-9 - 14 - TRBJ1-4
TGTGCCAGCAGCTTGACACAGACAGATACGCAGTATTTT CASSLTQTDTQYF TRBV7-2 - 13 - TRBJ2-3
TGTGCCAGCAGCTTTGAGACTAGCGGGGGGGCGTTCGACGAGCAGTACTTC CASSFETSGGAFDEQYF TRBV7-2 - 17 TRBD2 TRBJ2-7
TGTGCCAGCAGCGAATTCCCTAGTGAGCAGTTCTTC CASSEFPSEQFF TRBV11-3 - 12 - TRBJ2-1
TGTGCCAGCAGCGCGAGGGCACGGGGCTCCTACAATGAGCAGTTCTTC CASSARARGSYNEQFF TRBV5-4 - 16 - TRBJ2-1
TGTGCCAGCAGCCAAGGTTTTGCCGGGACAGCTAATGAAAAACTGTTTTTT CASSQGFAGTANEKLFF TRBV14 once 17 TRBD1 TRBJ1-4
TGTGCCAGCAGTGCCCGCGTGAGCCACTATGGCTACACCTTC CASSARVSHYGYTF TRBV25-1 - 14 - TRBJ1-2
TGCGCCAGCAGCCAAGAGCAGCTAGCGGGAGGAGATACGCAGTATTTT CASSQEQLAGGDTQYF TRBV4-1 - 16 TRBD2 TRBJ2-3
TGTGCCAGCAGCGCTTTAGGGAGGGAGCCTAACTATGGCTACACCTTC CASSALGREPNYGYTF TRBV9 - 16 - TRBJ1-2
TGTGCCAGCAGCTTGGGCTCAGACATTAACTATGGCTACACCTTC CASSLGSDINYGYTF TRBV5-6 - 15 - TRBJ1-2
TGTGCCAGCAGCCTCTACCCGACAGAAAACATTCAGTACTTC CASSLYPTENIQYF TRBV27 - 14 - TRBJ2-4
TGTGCCAGCAGTTACGGAGGGGAGTACGAGCAGTACTTC CASSYGGEYEQYF TRBV6-5 - 13 - TRBJ2-7
TGTGCCAGCAGCCTCGACAGGGGGTCGAGTGAAGCTTTCTTT CASSLDRGSSEAFF TRBV5-6 - 14 TRBD1 TRBJ1-1
TGTGCCAGCAGCTTAGAACCGGTCGGGGTGCTCTATGGCTACACCTTC CASSLEPVGVLYGYTF TRBV7-2 - 16 - TRBJ1-2
TGTGCCAGTAGGCGGCAGGGGACAGGCCCCTGGGGCTACACCTTC CASRRQGTGPWGYTF TRBV19 - 15 TRBD1 TRBJ1-2